The present T cell receptor (beta chain) was sequenced within a study of blood T cell repertoires in COVID-19. At the level of the study: Some COVID-19 samples were acute and others convalescent; all came from the United States, Italy and Spain. The analysed material was cDNA or gDNA that came from T cells, B-cell-depleted T cells, or PBMCs.

V was pared by 5 bases and J by 0 bases, with 12 bases between. The CDR3 consists of 15 residues. Germline V CDR1 and CDR2: SGDLS, YYNGEE. Authors' analysis steps: By means of reference gene primer amplification, nucleated cell counts were estimated. TCRdb's copy holds only in-frame clones and misses some; the assay was immunoSEQ multiplex PCR. From that table come the V and J calls and clone size; the DNA was used to work out D and trimming. The sample holds fewer than 350,000 clones, roughly 87% seen once. The receptor was derived from a man between 18 and 29 years old with active or convalescent COVID-19. The specimen was peripheral blood. This chain joins TRBV9 and TRBJ2-1; D possibly corresponds to TRBD1 (6 bases). CDR3 loop: CASSRQASSYNEQFF. The DNA of the CDR3 is TGTGCCAGCAGTAGACAGGCCAGCTCCTACAATGAGCAGTTCTTC.